This TCR beta chain was retrieved from a study of CXCR3-negative and CXCR3-positive naive CD8 T cells. Study results and limitations: Researchers report CXCR3 expression partially decreased after cryopreservation, with fresh PBMCs used in most assays. Naive CXCR3-positive and CXCR3-negative cells shared TRBV-TRBJ usage; memory cells diverged. The study found comparably high diversity in both naive subsets and much lower diversity in memory CD8+ cells. When CXCR3-positive naive cells were set against CXCR3-negative naive cells, the former had more hydrophobic TRB CDR3s. Similar levels of surface CD5 were seen between naive subsets; TCR strength was inferred from TRB CDR3 properties.

The CDR3 spans 12 residues. Per the germline V gene, CDR1 is SQVTM and CDR2 is ANQGSEA. For this clonotype: As yet, its antigen is unknown.

Carrying UMI labels, the TRB cDNA libraries were prepared through 5' RACE. TCRdb reworked the 5' RACE reads into one entry per CDR3 protein, no DNA. The specimen's table records about 86,000 distinct CDR3 sequences. Sequencing was done on a sample of naive CXCR3+ CD8+ T cells from blood. Subset of the sample: CD45RO-CCR7+CD27+CD95- naive CD8+ T cells expressing CXCR3 (TNR3+). The chain carries TRBV29-1 and TRBJ2-5. The TCR was taken from a human donor in good health. Some clones in this sample may be carry-over from other donors' samples. CDR3: CSVISNWETQYF.